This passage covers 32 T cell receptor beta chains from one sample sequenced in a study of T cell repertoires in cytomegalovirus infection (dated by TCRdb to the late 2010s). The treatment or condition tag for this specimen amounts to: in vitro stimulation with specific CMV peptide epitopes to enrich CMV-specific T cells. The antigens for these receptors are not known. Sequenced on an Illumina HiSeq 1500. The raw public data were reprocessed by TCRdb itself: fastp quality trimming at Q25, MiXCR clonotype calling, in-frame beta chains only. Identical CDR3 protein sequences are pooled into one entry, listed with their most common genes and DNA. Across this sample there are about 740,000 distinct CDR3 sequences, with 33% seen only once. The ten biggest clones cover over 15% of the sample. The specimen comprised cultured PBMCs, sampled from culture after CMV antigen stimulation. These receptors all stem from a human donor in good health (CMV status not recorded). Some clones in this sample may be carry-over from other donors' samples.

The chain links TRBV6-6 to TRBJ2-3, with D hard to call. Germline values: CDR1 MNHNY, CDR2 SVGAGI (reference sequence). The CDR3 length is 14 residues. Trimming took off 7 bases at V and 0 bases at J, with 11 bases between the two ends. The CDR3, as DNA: TGTGCCAGCATCCCAGCAGGAAGCACAGATACGCAGTATTTT. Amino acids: CASIPAGSTDTQYF.

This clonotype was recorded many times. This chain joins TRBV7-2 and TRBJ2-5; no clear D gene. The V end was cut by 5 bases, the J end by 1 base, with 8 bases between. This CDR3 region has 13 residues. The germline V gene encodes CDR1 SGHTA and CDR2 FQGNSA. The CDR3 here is CASSPRIQETQYF. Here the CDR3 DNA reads TGTGCCAGCAGCCCCCGTATCCAAGAGACCCAGTACTTC.

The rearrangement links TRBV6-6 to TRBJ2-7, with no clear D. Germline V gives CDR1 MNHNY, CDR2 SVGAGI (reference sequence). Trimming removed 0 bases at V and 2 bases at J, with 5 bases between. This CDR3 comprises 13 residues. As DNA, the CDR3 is TGTGCCAGCAGTTACTCCAGTACCTACGAGCAGTACTTC. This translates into CASSYSSTYEQYF.

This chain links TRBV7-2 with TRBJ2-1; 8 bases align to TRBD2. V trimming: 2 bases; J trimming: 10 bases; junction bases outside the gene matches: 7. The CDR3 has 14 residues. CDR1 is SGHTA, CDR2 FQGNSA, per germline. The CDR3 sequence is CASSLRGRYAEQFF. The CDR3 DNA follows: TGTGCCAGCAGCTTACGCGGGAGGTACGCCGAGCAGTTCTTC.

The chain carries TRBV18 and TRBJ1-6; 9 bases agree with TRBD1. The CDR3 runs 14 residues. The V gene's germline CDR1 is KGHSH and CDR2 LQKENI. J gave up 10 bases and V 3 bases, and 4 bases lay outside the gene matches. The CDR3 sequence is CASSPDRGASPLHF. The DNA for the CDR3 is TGTGCCAGCTCACCGGACAGGGGTGCGTCACCCCTCCACTTT.

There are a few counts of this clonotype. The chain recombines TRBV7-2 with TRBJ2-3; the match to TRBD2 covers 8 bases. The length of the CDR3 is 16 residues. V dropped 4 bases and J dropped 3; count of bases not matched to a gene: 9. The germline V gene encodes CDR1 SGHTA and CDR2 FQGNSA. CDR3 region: CASSSVGTSRTDTQYF. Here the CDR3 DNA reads TGTGCCAGCAGCTCCGTAGGGACTAGTAGGACAGATACGCAGTATTTT.

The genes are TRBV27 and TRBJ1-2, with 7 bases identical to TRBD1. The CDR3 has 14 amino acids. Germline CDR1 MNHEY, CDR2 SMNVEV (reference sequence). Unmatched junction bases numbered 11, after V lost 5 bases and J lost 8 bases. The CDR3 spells CASSPRQGLWGYTF. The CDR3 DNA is TGTGCCAGCAGTCCGAGACAGGGTTTGTGGGGCTACACCTTC.

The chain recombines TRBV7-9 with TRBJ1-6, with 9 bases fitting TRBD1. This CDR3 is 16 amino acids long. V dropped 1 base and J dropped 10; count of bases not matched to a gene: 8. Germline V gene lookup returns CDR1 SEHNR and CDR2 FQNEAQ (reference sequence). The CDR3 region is CASSLGPGQGGSPLHF. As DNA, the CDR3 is TGTGCCAGCAGCTTAGGACCGGGACAGGGTGGGTCACCCCTCCACTTT.

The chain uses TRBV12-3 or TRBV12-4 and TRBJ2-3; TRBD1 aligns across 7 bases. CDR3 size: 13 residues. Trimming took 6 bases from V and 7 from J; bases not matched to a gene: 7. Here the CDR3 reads CASSAGTEYTQYF. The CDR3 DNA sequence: TGTGCCAGCAGCGCCGGGACAGAATATACGCAGTATTTT.

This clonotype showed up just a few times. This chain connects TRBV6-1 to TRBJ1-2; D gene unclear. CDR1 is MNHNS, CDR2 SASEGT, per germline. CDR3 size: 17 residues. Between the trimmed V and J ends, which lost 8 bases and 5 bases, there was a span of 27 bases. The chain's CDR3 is CASRKQAGFKFPYGYTF. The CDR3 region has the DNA TGTGCCAGCCGAAAGCAAGCGGGCTTCAAGTTCCCATATGGCTACACCTTC.

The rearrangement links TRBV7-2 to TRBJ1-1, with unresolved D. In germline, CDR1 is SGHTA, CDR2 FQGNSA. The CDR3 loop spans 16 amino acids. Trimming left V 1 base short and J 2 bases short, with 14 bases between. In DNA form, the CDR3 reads TGTGCCAGCAGCTTAGGACCGGTCCAAACCAACACTGAAGCTTTCTTT. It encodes CASSLGPVQTNTEAFF.

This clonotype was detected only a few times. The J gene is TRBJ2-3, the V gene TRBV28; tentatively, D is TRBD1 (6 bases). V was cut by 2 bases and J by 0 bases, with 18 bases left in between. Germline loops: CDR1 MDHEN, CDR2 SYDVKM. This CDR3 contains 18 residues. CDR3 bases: TGTGCCAGCAGTTTAACCCTAGGGGGTGGGCAAAGCACAGATACGCAGTATTTT. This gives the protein CASSLTLGGGQSTDTQYF.

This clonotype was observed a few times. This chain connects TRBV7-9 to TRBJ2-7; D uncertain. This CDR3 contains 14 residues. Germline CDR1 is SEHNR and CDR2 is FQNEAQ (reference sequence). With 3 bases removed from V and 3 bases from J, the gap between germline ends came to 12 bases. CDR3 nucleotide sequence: TGTGCCAGCAGCTTCCTACAGCATAACTACGAGCAGTACTTC. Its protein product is CASSFLQHNYEQYF.

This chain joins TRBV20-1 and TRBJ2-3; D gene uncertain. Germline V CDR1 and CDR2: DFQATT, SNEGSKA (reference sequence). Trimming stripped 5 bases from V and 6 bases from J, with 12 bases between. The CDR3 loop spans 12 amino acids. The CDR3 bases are TGCAGTGCTTCCGAATTCGAGGATACGCAGTATTTT. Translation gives CSASEFEDTQYF.

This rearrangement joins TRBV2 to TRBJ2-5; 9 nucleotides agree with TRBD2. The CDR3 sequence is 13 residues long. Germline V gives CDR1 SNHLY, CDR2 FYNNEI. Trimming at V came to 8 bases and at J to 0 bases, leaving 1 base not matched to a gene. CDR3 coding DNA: TGTGCCAGCGCTAGCGGGGACCAAGAGACCCAGTACTTC. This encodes CASASGDQETQYF.

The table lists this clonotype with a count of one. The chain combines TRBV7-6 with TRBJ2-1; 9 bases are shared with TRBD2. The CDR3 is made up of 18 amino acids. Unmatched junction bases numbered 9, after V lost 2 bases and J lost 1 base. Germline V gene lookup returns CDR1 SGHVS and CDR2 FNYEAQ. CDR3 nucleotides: TGTGCCAGCAGCTTACGGGGGCGGGGGGGGCTTTCCTACAATGAGCAGTTCTTC. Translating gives CASSLRGRGGLSYNEQFF.

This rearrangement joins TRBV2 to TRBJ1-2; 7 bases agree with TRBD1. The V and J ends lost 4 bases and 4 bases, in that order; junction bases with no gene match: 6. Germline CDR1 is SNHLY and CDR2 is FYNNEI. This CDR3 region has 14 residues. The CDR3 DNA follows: TGTGCCAGCAGTGGACAGGGAGTGTCCTATGGCTACACCTTC. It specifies CASSGQGVSYGYTF. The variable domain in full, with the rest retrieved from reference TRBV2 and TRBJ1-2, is EPEVTQTPSHQVTQMGQEVILRCVPISNHLYFYWYRQILGQKVEFLVSFYNNEISEKSEIFDDQFSVERPDGSNFTLKIRSTKLEDSAMYFCASSGQGVSYGYTFGSGTRLTVV.

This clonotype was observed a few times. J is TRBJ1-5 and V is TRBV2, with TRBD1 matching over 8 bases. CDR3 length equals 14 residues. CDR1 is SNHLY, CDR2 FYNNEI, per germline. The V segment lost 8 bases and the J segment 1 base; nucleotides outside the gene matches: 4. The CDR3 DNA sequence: TGTGCCAGCGGACAGGGCGGGAGCAATCAGCCCCAGCATTTT. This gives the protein CASGQGGSNQPQHF.

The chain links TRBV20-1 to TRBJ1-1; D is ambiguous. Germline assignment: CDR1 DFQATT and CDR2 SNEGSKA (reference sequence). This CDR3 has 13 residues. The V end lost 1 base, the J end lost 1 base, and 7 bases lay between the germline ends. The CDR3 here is CSARGVQNTEAFF. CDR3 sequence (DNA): TGCAGTGCTAGAGGTGTACAGAACACTGAAGCTTTCTTT.

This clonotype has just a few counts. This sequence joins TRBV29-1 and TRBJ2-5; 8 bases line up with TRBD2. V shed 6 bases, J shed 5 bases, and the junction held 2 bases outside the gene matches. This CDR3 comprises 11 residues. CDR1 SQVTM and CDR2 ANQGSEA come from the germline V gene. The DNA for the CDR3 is TGCAGCGTCGGACTAGCTGAGACCCAGTACTTC. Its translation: CSVGLAETQYF.

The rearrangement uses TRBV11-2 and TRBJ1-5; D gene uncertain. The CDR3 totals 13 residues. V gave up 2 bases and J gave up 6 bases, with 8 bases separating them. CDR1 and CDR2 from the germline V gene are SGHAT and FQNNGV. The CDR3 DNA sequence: TGTGCCAGCAGCTTAATCAGGTCTCAGCCCCAGCATTTT. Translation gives CASSLIRSQPQHF.

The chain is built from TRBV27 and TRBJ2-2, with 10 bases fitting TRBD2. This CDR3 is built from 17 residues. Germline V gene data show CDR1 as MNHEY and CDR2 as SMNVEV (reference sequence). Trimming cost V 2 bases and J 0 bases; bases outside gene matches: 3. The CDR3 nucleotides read TGTGCCAGCAGTTTAGTTAGCGGGGGGCCGAACACCGGGGAGCTGTTTTTT. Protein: CASSLVSGGPNTGELFF.

The CDR3 nucleotides read TGCAGTGCTAGACCTCGACTAGCGGGGGCCACCACAGATACGCAGTATTTT. Residues: CSARPRLAGATTDTQYF. The rearrangement joins TRBV20-1 to TRBJ2-3; TRBD2 matches at 12 bases. The V gene end was trimmed by 2 bases and the J gene end by 2 bases; junction bases not matched to a gene: 8. CDR3 length equals 17 residues. CDR1 and CDR2 (germline): DFQATT, SNEGSKA (reference sequence).

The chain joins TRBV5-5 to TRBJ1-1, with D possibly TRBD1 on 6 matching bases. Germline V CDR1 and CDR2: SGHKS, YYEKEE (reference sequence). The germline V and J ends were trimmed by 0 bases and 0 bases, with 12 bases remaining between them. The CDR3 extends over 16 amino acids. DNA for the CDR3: TGTGCCAGCAGCTTGGTGGGGCAGGGGATGAACACTGAAGCTTTCTTT. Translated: CASSLVGQGMNTEAFF.

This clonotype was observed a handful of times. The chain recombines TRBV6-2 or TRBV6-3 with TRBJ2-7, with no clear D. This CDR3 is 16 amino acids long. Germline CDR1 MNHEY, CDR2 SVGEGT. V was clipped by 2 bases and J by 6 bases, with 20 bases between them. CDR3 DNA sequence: TGTGCCAGCAGTTACGGAATGGGTACTTCCATAAGCGAGCAGTACTTC. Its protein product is CASSYGMGTSISEQYF.

CDR3 sequence reads: CASSSSGREDTGELFF. The CDR3 DNA reads as TGTGCCAGCAGCTCTAGCGGGAGGGAGGACACCGGGGAGCTGTTTTTT. The genes are TRBV7-2 and TRBJ2-2; 12 nucleotides align to TRBD2. With 4 bases clipped from V and 3 bases from J, the junction kept 3 bases outside the gene matches. Germline V gives CDR1 SGHTA, CDR2 FQGNSA. The CDR3 has 16 amino acids.

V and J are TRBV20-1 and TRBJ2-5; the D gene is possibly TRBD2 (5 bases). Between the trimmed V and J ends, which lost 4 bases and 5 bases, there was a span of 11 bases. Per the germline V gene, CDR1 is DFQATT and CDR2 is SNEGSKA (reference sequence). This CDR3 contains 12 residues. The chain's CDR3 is CSANPSKETQYF. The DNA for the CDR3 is TGCAGTGCTAATCCTAGCAAGGAGACCCAGTACTTC.

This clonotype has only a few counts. CDR3 DNA sequence: TGTGCCAGCAGCTTAGCGGTCCTAGCGGAAGAGACCCAGTACTTC. Translated, it gives CASSLAVLAEETQYF. The genes are TRBV7-6 and TRBJ2-5; TRBD2 agrees at 7 bases. From germline, CDR1 is SGHVS and CDR2 FNYEAQ. The V and J ends lost 0 bases and 3 bases, in that order; junction bases with no gene match: 4. The length of the CDR3 is 15 residues.

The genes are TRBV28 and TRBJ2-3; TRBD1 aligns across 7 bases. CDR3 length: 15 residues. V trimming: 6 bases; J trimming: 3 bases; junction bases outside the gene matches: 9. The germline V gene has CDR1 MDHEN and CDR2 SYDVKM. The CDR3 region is CASSPAGGATDTQYF. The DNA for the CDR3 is TGTGCCAGCAGCCCGGCAGGGGGTGCGACAGATACGCAGTATTTT.

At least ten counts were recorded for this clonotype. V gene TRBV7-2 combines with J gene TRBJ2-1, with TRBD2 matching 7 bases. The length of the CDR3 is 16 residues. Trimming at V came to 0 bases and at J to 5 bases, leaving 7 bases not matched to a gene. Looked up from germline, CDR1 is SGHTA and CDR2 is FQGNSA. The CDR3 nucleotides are TGTGCCAGCAGCTTAGCGCCGGGACTACCAGACAATGAGCAGTTCTTC. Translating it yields CASSLAPGLPDNEQFF.

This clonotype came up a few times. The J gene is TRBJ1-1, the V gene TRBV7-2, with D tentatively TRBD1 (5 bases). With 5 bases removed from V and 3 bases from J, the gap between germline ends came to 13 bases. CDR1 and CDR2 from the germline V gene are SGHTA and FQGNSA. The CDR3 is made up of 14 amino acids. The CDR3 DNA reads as TGTGCCAGCAGCCCAGGGCCGGTTTACACTGAAGCTTTCTTT. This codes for CASSPGPVYTEAFF.

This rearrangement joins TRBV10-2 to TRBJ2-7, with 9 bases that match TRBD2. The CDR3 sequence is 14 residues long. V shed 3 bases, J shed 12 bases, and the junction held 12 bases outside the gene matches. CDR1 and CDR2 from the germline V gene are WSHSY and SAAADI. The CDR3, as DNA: TGCGCCAGCAGTGAAAAAGCGGGAGGCCACCAGGGGTACGTC. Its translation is CASSEKAGGHQGYV.